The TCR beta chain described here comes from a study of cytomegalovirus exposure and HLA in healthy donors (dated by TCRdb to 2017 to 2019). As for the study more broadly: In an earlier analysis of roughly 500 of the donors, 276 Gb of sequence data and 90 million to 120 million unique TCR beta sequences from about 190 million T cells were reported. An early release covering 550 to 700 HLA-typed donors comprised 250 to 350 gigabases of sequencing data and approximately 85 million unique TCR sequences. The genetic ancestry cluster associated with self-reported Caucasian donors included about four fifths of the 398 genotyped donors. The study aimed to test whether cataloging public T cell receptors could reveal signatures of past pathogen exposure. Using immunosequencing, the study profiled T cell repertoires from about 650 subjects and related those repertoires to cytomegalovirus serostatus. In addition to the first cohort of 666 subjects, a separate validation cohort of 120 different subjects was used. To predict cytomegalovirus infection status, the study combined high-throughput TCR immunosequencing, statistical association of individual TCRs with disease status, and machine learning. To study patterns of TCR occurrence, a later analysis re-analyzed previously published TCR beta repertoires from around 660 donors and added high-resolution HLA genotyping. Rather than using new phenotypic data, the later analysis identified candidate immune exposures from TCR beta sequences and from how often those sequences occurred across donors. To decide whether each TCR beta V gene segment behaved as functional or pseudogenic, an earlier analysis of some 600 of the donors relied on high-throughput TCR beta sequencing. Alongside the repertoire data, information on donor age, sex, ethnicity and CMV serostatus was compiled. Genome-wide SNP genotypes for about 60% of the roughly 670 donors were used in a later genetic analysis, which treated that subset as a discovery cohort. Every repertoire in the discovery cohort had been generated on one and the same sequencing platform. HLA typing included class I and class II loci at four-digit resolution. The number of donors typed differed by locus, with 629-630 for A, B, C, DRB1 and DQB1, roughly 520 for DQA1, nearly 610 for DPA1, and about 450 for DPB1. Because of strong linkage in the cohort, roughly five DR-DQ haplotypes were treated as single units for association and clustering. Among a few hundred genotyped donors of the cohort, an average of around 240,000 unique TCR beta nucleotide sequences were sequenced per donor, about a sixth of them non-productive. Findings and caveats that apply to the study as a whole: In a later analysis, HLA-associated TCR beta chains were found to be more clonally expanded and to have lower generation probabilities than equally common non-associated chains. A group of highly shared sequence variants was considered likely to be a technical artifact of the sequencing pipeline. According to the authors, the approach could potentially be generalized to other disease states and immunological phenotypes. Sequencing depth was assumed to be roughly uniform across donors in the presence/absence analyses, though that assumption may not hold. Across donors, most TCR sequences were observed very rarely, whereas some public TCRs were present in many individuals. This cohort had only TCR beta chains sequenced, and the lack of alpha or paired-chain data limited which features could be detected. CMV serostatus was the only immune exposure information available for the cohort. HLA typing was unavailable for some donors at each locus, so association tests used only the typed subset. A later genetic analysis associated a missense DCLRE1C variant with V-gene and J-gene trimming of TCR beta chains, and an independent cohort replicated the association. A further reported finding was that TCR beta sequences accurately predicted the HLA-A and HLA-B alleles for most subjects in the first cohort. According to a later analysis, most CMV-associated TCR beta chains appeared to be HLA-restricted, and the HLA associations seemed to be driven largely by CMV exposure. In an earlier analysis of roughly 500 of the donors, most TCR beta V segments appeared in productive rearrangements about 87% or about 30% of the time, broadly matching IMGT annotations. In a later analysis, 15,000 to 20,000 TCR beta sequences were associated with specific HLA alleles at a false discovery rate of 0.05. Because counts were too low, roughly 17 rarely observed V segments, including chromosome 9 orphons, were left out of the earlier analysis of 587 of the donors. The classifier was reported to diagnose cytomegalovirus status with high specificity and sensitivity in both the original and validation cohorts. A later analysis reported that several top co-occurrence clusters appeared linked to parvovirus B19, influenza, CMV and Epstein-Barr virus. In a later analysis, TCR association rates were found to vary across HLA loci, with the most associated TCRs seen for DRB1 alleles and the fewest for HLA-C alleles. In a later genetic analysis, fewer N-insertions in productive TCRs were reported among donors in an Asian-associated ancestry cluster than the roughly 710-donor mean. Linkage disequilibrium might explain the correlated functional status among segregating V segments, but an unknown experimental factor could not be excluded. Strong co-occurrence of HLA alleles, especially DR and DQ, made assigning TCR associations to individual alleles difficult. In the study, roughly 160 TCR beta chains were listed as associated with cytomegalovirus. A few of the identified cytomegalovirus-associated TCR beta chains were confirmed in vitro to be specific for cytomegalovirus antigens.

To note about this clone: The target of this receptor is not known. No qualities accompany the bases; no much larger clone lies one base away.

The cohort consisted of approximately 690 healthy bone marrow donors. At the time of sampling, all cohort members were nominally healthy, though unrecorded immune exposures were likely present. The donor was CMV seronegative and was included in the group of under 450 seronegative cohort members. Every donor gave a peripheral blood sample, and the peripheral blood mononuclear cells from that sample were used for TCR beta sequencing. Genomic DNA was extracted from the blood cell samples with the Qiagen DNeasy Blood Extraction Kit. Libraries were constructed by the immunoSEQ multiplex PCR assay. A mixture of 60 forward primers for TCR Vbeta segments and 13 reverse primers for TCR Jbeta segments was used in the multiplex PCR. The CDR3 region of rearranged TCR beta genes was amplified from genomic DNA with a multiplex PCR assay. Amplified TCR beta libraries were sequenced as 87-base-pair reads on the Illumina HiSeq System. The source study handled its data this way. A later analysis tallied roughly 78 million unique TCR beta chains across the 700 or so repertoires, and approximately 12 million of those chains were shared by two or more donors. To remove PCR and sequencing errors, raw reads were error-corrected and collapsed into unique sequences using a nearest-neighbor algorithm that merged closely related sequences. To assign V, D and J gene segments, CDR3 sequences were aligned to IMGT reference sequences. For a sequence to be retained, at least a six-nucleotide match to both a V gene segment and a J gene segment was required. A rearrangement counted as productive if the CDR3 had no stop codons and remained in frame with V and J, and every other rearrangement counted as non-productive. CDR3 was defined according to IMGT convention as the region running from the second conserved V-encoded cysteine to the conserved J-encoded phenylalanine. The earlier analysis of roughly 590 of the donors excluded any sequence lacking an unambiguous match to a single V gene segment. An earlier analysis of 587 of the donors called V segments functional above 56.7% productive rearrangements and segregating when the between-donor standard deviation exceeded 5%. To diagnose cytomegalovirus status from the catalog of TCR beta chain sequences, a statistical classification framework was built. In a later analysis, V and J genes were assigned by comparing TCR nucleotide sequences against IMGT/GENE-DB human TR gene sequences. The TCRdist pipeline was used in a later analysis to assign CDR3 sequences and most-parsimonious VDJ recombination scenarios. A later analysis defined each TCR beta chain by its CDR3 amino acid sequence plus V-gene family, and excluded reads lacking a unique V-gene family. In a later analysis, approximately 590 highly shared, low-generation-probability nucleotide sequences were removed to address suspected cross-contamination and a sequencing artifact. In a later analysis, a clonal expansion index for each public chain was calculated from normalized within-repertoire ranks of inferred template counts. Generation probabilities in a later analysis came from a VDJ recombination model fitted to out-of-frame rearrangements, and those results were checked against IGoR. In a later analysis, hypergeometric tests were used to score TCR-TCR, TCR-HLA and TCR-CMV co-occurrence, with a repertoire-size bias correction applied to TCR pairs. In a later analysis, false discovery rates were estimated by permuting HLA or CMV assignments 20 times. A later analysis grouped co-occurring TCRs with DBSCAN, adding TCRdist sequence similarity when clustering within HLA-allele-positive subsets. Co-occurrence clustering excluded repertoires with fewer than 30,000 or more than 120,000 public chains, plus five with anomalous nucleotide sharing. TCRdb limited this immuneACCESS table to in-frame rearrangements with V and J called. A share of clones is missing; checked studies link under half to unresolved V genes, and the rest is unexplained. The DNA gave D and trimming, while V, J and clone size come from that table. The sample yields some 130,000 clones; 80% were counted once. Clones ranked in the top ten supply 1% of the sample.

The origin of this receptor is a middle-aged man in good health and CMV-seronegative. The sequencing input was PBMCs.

For the CDR3, the sequence is CASSPASGGAEQFF. The bases read TGTGCCAGCAGCCCCGCTAGCGGGGGTGCTGAGCAGTTCTTC. Rearrangement joined TRBV5-4 to TRBJ2-1; 10 bases in between match TRBD2. Including cysteine and phenylalanine, the CDR3 has 14 amino acids. Only CDR3 DNA is held: 42 bases, read in frame from base 1. Trimming leaves V shorter by 4 bases and J shorter by 9 bases, with the junction holding 7 bases beyond the gene matches. Reading the germline V gene (reference sequence) gives CDR1 SGHNT and CDR2 YYREEE.